This T cell receptor (beta chain) originates from a study of CD8+ T cells in alopecia areata. Turning to the study itself: The study gave treated patients oral tofacitinib at 5 to 10 mg twice daily.

The ends were cut back, 0 bases at V and 4 bases at J, with 17 bases in the middle. CDR1 and CDR2 (germline): SGHDT, YYEEEE. This CDR3 has 17 residues. The sequencing template was cDNA reverse transcribed from extracted RNA. Repertoires were generated with immunoSEQ multiplex PCR, while TCRdb's copy carries only in-frame clones and drops some. The table includes about 130,000 clones, roughly 61% detected once. This clone is a singleton in its sample. The chain recombines TRBV5-6 with TRBJ2-4; possibly TRBD1 for D (5 bases). The origin of this receptor is a human donor with alopecia areata. The input for sequencing was CD4+ T cells sorted from blood, taken at week 0. The CDR3 bases are TGTGCCAGCAGCTTGGCCTGGAACATTAGGGGTAAAAACATTCAGTACTTC. Translation gives CASSLAWNIRGKNIQYF.